Below, 13 T cell receptor beta chains from the same sample are listed, as sequenced in a study of technical replicates of blood from several donors. The assay was immunoSEQ multiplex PCR, and TCRdb's table has in-frame clones only and misses some. Among about 81,000 clones listed, about 81% were seen once. Sequencing used PBMCs. These receptor sequences come from a human donor in good health. Some clones in this sample may be carry-over from other donors' samples.

The V gene is TRBV4-3, the J gene TRBJ2-7; the D gene is possibly TRBD1 (6 bases). The ends were cut back, 0 bases at V and 6 bases at J, with 9 bases in the middle. The CDR3 spans 13 residues. CDR1 LGHNA and CDR2 YSLEER come from the germline V gene. The chain's CDR3 is CASSQDLGGEQYF. For the CDR3, the DNA is TGCGCCAGCAGCCAAGATTTAGGGGGCGAGCAGTACTTC.

The rearrangement links TRBV7-2 to TRBJ2-7, with 7 bases lining up with TRBD1. The germline gives CDR1 SGHTA, CDR2 FQGNSA. The CDR3 is 14 residues long. Trimming took 3 bases from V and 2 from J; bases not matched to a gene: 4. The CDR3 nucleotides are TGTGCCAGCAGCTTTTGGACAGGCCCCTACGAGCAGTACTTC. This translates into CASSFWTGPYEQYF.

The chain combines TRBV9 with TRBJ2-1; TRBD2 agrees at 7 bases. Germline lookup yields CDR1 SGDLS and CDR2 YYNGEE. The CDR3 totals 16 residues. Trimming removed 3 bases from V and 4 bases from J; junction bases left unmatched: 10. The CDR3 is CASSATSEGVYNEQFF. CDR3 sequence (DNA): TGTGCCAGCAGCGCAACTAGCGAAGGGGTTTACAATGAGCAGTTCTTC.

The CDR3 sequence: CASSLLAGNQPQHF. CDR3 nucleotides: TGTGCCAGCAGCTTGCTTGCAGGAAACCAGCCCCAGCATTTT. This chain connects TRBV5-5 to TRBJ1-5, with D unclear. CDR1 and CDR2 from the germline V gene are SGHKS and YYEKEE (reference sequence). The CDR3 spans 14 residues. V lost 1 base and J lost 7, with 12 bases in between.

This clone was counted a few times. The rearrangement joins TRBV5-6 to TRBJ2-7, with a weak D call TRBD1 (6 bases). V was clipped by 4 bases and J by 4 bases, with 21 bases between them. The CDR3 consists of 16 residues. CDR1 is SGHDT, CDR2 YYEEEE, per germline. CDR3 region: CASSQGLIWSYYEQYF. The CDR3 DNA reads TGTGCCAGCAGCCAGGGGTTAATATGGTCGTATTACGAGCAGTACTTC. Drawing the rest from reference TRBV5-6 and TRBJ2-7, the complete variable domain is DAGVTQSPTHLIKTRGQQVTLRCSPKSGHDTVSWYQQALGQGPQFIFQYYEEEERQRGNFPDRFSGHQFPNYSSELNVNALLLGDSALYLCASSQGLIWSYYEQYFGPGTRLTVT.

V gene TRBV2 combines with J gene TRBJ2-5, with a possible D match to TRBD2 (5 bases). V lost 0 bases and J lost 7, with 15 bases in between. The CDR3 totals 15 residues. Germline CDR1 and CDR2: SNHLY and FYNNEI. CDR3 coding DNA: TGTGCCAGCAGTGAAGCAAAACGAAGCGGCGGGACCCAGTACTTC. Its translation is CASSEAKRSGGTQYF. The complete variable domain, with remaining parts taken from reference TRBV2 and TRBJ2-5, reads EPEVTQTPSHQVTQMGQEVILRCVPISNHLYFYWYRQILGQKVEFLVSFYNNEISEKSEIFDDQFSVERPDGSNFTLKIRSTKLEDSAMYFCASSEAKRSGGTQYFGPGTRLLVL.

The chain joins TRBV25-1 to TRBJ2-7; 9 nucleotides match TRBD1. Germline CDR1 MGHDK, CDR2 SYGVNS. CDR3 length: 14 residues. J lost 3 bases, V lost 4 bases, and 4 bases had no gene match. The CDR3 loop reads CASSGGQGYYEQYF. The CDR3 DNA is TGTGCCAGCAGTGGGGGACAGGGTTACTACGAGCAGTACTTC.

This clone was recorded once. DNA for the CDR3: TGCGCCAGCAGCTTGGGTCCGACAGAGACCTATGGCTACACCTTC. This translates into CASSLGPTETYGYTF. This chain links TRBV5-1 with TRBJ1-2; D is perhaps TRBD1 (5 bases). Germline V gene data show CDR1 as SGHRS and CDR2 as YFSETQ. The V and J ends lost 0 bases and 4 bases respectively, with 13 bases between them. This CDR3 region has 15 residues.

V and J are TRBV5-1 and TRBJ1-3; D is ambiguous. The CDR3 is 13 residues long. Germline CDR1 SGHRS, CDR2 YFSETQ. V lost 4 bases and J lost 2, with 7 bases in between. The CDR3 sequence is CASSETTGNTIYF. The CDR3 DNA reads TGCGCCAGCAGCGAGACTACTGGAAACACCATATATTTT.

This chain connects TRBV6-1 to TRBJ1-1, with D maybe TRBD1 (5 bases). V was trimmed by 2 bases and J by 9 bases, leaving 13 bases between them. Germline V CDR1 and CDR2: MNHNS, SASEGT. The CDR3 consists of 13 residues. CDR3 in amino acids: CASSEFWQGKAFF. In DNA, the CDR3 is TGTGCCAGCAGTGAATTCTGGCAGGGAAAAGCTTTCTTT.

V and J are TRBV11-3 and TRBJ2-5; 13 bases are shared with TRBD2. This CDR3 has 16 amino acids. The ends lost 4 bases at V and 1 base at J; junction bases unmatched: 3. Germline values: CDR1 SGHNT, CDR2 YENEEA. CDR3 in amino acids: CASSSGLAGLQETQYF. CDR3 coding DNA: TGTGCCAGCAGCTCGGGACTAGCGGGGCTCCAAGAGACCCAGTACTTC.

The chain couples TRBV7-3 to TRBJ2-2; 7 bases map to TRBD1. This CDR3 is 15 amino acids long. V shed 6 bases, J shed 2 bases, and the junction held 6 bases outside the gene matches. CDR1 is SGHTA, CDR2 FQGTGA, per germline. The CDR3 region has the DNA TGTGCCAGCAGGTTTAACAGGGGAAACACCGGGGAGCTGTTTTTT. As protein: CASRFNRGNTGELFF.

The DNA of the CDR3 is TGTGCCAGCAGGGCCGGGACAGGGGGGAACTACGAGCAGTACTTC. Translated, it gives CASRAGTGGNYEQYF. V usage is TRBV6-6 and J usage is TRBJ2-7, with 11 bases identical to TRBD1. Trimming took 6 bases from V and 3 from J; bases not matched to a gene: 7. The CDR3 length is 15 residues. In germline, CDR1 is MNHNY, CDR2 SVGAGI (reference sequence).